These T cell receptor beta chains were read from a single sample in a study of PD-1 blockade in classical Hodgkin lymphoma. Produced via immunoSEQ multiplex PCR; TCRdb's table is partial and in-frame only. The sample yields around 45,000 clones, approximately 70% seen once. Specimen: peripheral blood mononuclear cells (PBMCs), collected at baseline. The receptors here all came from a human donor with classical Hodgkin lymphoma. Both conserved end residues are part of each CDR3. D genes are given only for firm matches.

CDR3 protein: CASSFGAAFEAFF; V gene: TRBV7-6; CDR3 length: 13; D gene: .
CDR3 protein: CASRDSSSYNEQFF; V gene: TRBV27; CDR3 length: 14; D gene: .
CDR3 protein: CASSPAQQVSWSYEQYF; V gene: TRBV18; CDR3 length: 17; D gene: .
CDR3 protein: CASSIEGSGQPQHF; V gene: TRBV19; CDR3 length: 14; D gene: .
CDR3 protein: CASSEFVDNEQFF; V gene: TRBV25-1; CDR3 length: 13; D gene: .
CDR3 protein: CASRAGTGGTEAFF; V gene: TRBV10-2; CDR3 length: 14; D gene: TRBD1
CDR3 protein: CASSVADGRAYEQYF; V gene: TRBV9; CDR3 length: 15; D gene: TRBD2
CDR3 protein: CASSRNNSPLHF; V gene: TRBV27; CDR3 length: 12; D gene: .
CDR3 protein: CASSEESTGKAFF; V gene: TRBV2; CDR3 length: 13; D gene: .
CDR3 protein: CASSYSTSTEAFF; V gene: TRBV6-5; CDR3 length: 13; D gene: .
CDR3 protein: CASSKAGAALGEAFF; V gene: TRBV21-1; CDR3 length: 15; D gene: .
CDR3 protein: CASSPDSQEQYF; V gene: TRBV7-9; CDR3 length: 12; D gene: .
CDR3 protein: CASSFSISNRGAYEQYF; V gene: TRBV5-6; CDR3 length: 17; D gene: TRBD1
CDR3 protein: CASSGLWTESNYGYTF; V gene: TRBV6-1; CDR3 length: 16; D gene: .
CDR3 protein: CASSPLSQGYEQYF; V gene: TRBV18; CDR3 length: 14; D gene: .
CDR3 protein: CSVERGGYGYTF; V gene: TRBV29-1; CDR3 length: 12; D gene: .